In its sample, the clone carrying this T cell receptor beta chain was seen a few times. What it binds is unknown. PCR involved 60 Vbeta and 13 Jbeta primers. Assay used: immunoSEQ multiplex PCR; TCRdb lists only in-frame clones, some missing. The sample records some 90,000 clones, around 70% being singletons. The source of the sample is a study of cytomegalovirus exposure and HLA in healthy donors. Study observations and caveats: Prior analysis indicated that the majority of TCR beta V segments exhibited productivity approximately 87% or approximately 30% of the time. Donors belonging to an Asian-associated ancestry cluster reportedly showed fewer N-insertions in productive TCRs than the roughly 700-donor mean, according to what a later analysis found. A later analysis found common viral pathogens apparently linked to several of the most significant clusters.

This clonotype originated in a man aged 50 or older in good health and CMV-seronegative. Sequenced material: PBMCs.

CDR3 DNA sequence: TGTGCCAGCAGCTTAAGGTCTAGCGGGGGGTTCACAGATACGCAGTATTTT. Translating it yields CASSLRSSGGFTDTQYF. The genes are TRBV7-2 and TRBJ2-3, with 11 bases fitting TRBD2. The CDR3 is 17 amino acids. The V gene end was trimmed by 2 bases and the J gene end by 2 bases; junction bases not matched to a gene: 6. Looked up from germline, CDR1 is SGHTA and CDR2 is FQGNSA.